Here is one T cell receptor beta chain with its context. Its antigen is not known. Using a J-beta primer mix together with a sample-barcoded 5' primer, a second PCR was run for roughly 7 to 11 cycles. TCRdb used MiXCR to reprocess the 5' RACE reads, holding one entry per CDR3 protein. The profile covers around 780,000 distinct CDR3 sequences, with 45% to 70% appearing a single time and about 26% taken by the ten largest. This sample was included in a study of blood T cells in healthy people across ages. Study conclusions and caveats: Measured against age, TCR beta diversity per million T cells decreased in a roughly linear manner.

V lost 4 bases and J 0 bases, leaving 14 bases between the germline ends. The germline V gene encodes CDR1 SGHTA and CDR2 FQGTGA. The CDR3 spans 16 residues. Sequenced: blood. This TCR derives from a man aged 40-49 years in good health. The chain combines TRBV7-3 with TRBJ2-3; weak D call: TRBD1 (6 bases). The CDR3 DNA reads as TGTGCCAGCAGCTCAATTGGGACACCAAGCACAGATACGCAGTATTTT. Translating gives CASSSIGTPSTDTQYF.